The subject of this entry is one T cell receptor (beta chain). Antigen unknown. Combining a sample-barcoded 5' primer with a J-beta primer mix, a second PCR ran for about 7 to 12 cycles. A 12-random-nucleotide template-switch adaptor tagged each cDNA molecule. Using its own MiXCR run on the 5' RACE reads, TCRdb lists one record per CDR3 protein. The sample lists under 2,000,000 distinct CDR3 sequences; about 50% were seen once. This entry is derived from a study of blood T cells in healthy people across ages. Researchers isolated at least 7 million PBMCs per sample. Findings and caveats of the study: Researchers deemed the diversity estimates from one million T cells underestimates. Older individuals had lower TCR beta diversity per million T cells (the decline was roughly linear).

The CDR3 has 14 residues. V was cut by 3 bases and J by 4 bases, with 10 bases left in between. This sequence originates from a woman in her 40s in good health. The chain carries TRBV12-3 or TRBV12-4 and TRBJ2-1, with a weak D call TRBD1 (5 bases). The specimen was blood. CDR3 loop: CASSFRQTYNEQFF. The CDR3 region has the DNA TGTGCCAGCAGTTTCAGACAGACATACAATGAGCAGTTCTTC.